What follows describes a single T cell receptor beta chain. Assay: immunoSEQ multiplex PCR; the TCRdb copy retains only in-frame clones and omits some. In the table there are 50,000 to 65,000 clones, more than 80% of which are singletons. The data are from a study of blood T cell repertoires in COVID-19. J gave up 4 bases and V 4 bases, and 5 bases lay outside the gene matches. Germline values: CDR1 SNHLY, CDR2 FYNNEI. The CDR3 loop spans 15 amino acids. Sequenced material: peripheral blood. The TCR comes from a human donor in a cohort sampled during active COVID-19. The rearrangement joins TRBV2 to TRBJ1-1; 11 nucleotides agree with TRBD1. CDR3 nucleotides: TGTGCCAGCAGTGGGACAGGGGGCTCGATCACTGAAGCTTTCTTT. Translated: CASSGTGGSITEAFF.